The present entry profiles one T cell receptor beta chain with its context. This record belongs to a study of technical replicates of blood from several donors. This CDR3 comprises 20 residues. Germline V CDR1 and CDR2: LGHNA, YSLEER. The J segment lost 0 bases and the V segment lost 1 base, leaving 10 bases of the junction unmatched. Some clones are missing from TCRdb's copy, which holds only in-frame ones; the method was immunoSEQ multiplex PCR. The sample lists approximately 64,000 clones; around 87% were seen once. This clonotype was sampled from a human donor in good health. Some clones in this sample may be carry-over from other donors' samples. V is TRBV4-3 and J is TRBJ1-6, with 9 bases matching TRBD1. The sequenced material came from PBMCs. The DNA of the CDR3 is TGCGCCAGCAGCCAAGGTATAACCGGGACAGGGAACTCCTATAATTCACCCCTCCACTTT. Its translation: CASSQGITGTGNSYNSPLHF.